This T cell receptor beta chain was captured in a study of CD8 T cells in Susac syndrome (dated by TCRdb to the late 2010s). Turning to the overall study: Of the Susac syndrome patients who were sequenced, fewer than 10 were in clinical remission while 5 or 6 had clinically active disease. At the time of blood withdrawal, Susac syndrome patients were either therapy-naive, taking corticosteroids (with some also receiving IVIg), or on IVIg alone. Repertoire sequencing was used to test whether CD8+ T cell activation and differentiation in Susac syndrome was antigen driven.

What the authors observed across the whole study: The CD4+ T cell repertoire of patients with Susac syndrome showed no detectable clonal expansion. The number of individuals in the TCR sequencing and HLA analysis was acknowledged as relatively small.

RNA was extracted using the RNeasy kit, and roughly 0.5 to 1 microgram was reverse transcribed with random hexamers. The immunoSEQ multiplex PCR assay, covering 54 Vbeta and 13 Jbeta segments, was used to amplify TCR beta CDR3 regions. To correct PCR amplification bias, a synthetic template baseline was used for both primer optimization and computational correction. The source study handled its data this way. Reads were assigned to V, D and J genes according to IMGT and analyzed in immunoSEQ Analyzer, with only productive sequences retained. To calculate clonality, Shannon entropy was normalized by log2 of the number of productive unique sequences and then subtracted from one. For each patient and control, public and private clones were evaluated within the 100 most prevalent clones. A clone was defined as Susac-specific if it was absent from the healthy and MS cohorts, from about a thousand published viral clones and from other ImmuneACCESS disease sequences. TCRdb applied fastp at Q25 and MiXCR to the public reads, then kept only in-frame beta chains. Merged by CDR3 protein, the rows form single entries marked with the most common genes and DNA. TCRdb, rather than the study authors, made the V and J calls. The sample data list some 240,000 distinct CDR3 sequences, and almost 97% of these were observed just once. The top ten clones comprise roughly 0.1% of the sample.

Comment on this clonotype: Its antigen remains unidentified. No base qualities exist here, and no much larger clone lies one base off it.

Its CDR3 holds 13 amino acids, cysteine through phenylalanine. The read is trimmed to its CDR3 DNA, 39 bases read in frame from base 1. V gives up 7 bases and J gives up 2 bases, and the segment between their germline ends measures 11 bases. Looking up the germline V gene yields CDR1 SNHLY and CDR2 FYNNEI. Peripheral blood CD8+ and CD4+ T cells from healthy donors, Susac syndrome patients and multiple sclerosis patients were profiled using high-throughput TCR beta sequencing. The Susac syndrome patients fulfilled recently defined diagnostic criteria for definite or probable disease. CD8+ TEMRA cells were enriched by FACS, while bulk CD8+ and CD4+ T cells were purified by magnetic negative isolation. Blood was drawn into EDTA tubes, processed within 24 hours, and PBMCs were isolated by density gradient centrifugation. PBMCs destined for TCR sequencing were cryopreserved in liquid nitrogen and later thawed in a 37 °C water bath. Purity of sorted or isolated CD4+, CD8+ and CD8+ TEMRA cells was at least 90%.

Material for sequencing was CD4+ T cells from PBMCs. Here the chain combines TRBV2 and TRBJ1-1; the best D guess is TRBD1, with 5 bases matching. The source of this sequence is a human donor with Susac syndrome. The bases read TGTGCCAGCACGTACAGGTCCAACACTGAAGCTTTCTTT. It encodes CASTYRSNTEAFF. The CDR3, completed at both ends by the reference TRBV2 and TRBJ1-1 genes, gives the full variable domain EPEVTQTPSHQVTQMGQEVILRCVPISNHLYFYWYRQILGQKVEFLVSFYNNEISEKSEIFDDQFSVERPDGSNFTLKIRSTKLEDSAMYFCASTYRSNTEAFFGQGTRLTVV.